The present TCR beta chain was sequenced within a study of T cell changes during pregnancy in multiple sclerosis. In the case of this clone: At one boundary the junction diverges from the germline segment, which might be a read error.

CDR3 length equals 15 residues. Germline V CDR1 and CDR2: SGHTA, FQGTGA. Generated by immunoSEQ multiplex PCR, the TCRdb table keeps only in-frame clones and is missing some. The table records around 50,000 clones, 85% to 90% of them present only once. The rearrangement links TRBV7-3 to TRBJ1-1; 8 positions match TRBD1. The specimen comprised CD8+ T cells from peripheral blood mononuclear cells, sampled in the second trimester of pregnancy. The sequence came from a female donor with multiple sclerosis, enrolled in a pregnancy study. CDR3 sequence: CASSITGGSNTEAFF. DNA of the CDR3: TGTGCCAGCAGCATAACAGGGGGATCAAACACTGAAGCTTTCTTT.